This T cell receptor (beta chain) is from a study of beta chain features in type 1 diabetes listed by TCRdb under 2018. Looking at the study overall: Patients and healthy donors did not differ in mean age, gender distribution, total cell number or subset yield. A total of approximately 100 million sorted cells were examined across all samples, and the number of cells per subset was strongly correlated with RNA yield. The study compared TCRB repertoires of sorted circulating CD4+ T cell subsets between recently diagnosed type 1 diabetes patients and matched healthy donors. Naive and central memory subsets were obtained from all 30 or so donors, but regulatory and stem cell-like memory subsets were isolated from only 8 patients and roughly 8 healthy donors. Broader findings and caveats from the paper: In all four CD4+ subsets, TCRB CDR3 length was moderately but significantly shorter in type 1 diabetes patients. Shorter templates might have been favored by PCR, but patient and control samples were amplified and corrected together, so both groups would have been affected equally by any skew. The naive, central memory and regulatory TCRB repertoires appeared to resemble one another more closely among patients than among healthy donors. At VDJ recombination sites, type 1 diabetes patients had fewer insertions and more deleted nucleotides, which implies abnormalities in thymic rearrangement. Because cDNA was sequenced instead of genomic DNA, highly expressing activated cells could be over-represented, though the groups showed no difference in activation or CD3 levels. Because small numbers of individuals were included in the HLA sub-analyses, any influence of HLA type on TCRB rearrangement was left unresolved.

Worth noting for this clone: It has no known antigen specificity. One base away there is no much larger clone; base qualities are not given.

From each donor, a single peripheral blood sample of around 120 mL on average was drawn into heparinised tubes. A BD FACSAria II was used to sort naive, central memory, regulatory and stem cell-like memory CD4+ T cells with a panel that included CD45RO, CCR7, CD25, CD127, CD95 and CD27. Purity was above 98% for every sorted population. PBMCs were isolated immediately by Lymphoprep density gradient centrifugation and stained directly without culture. To minimize batch effects, samples were stained and sorted in pairs, one healthy donor with one patient per experiment. The entire amount of isolated RNA was reverse transcribed using the High Capacity cDNA Reverse Transcription Kit, so the sequenced TCRB transcripts were expressed ones. Naive, central memory and regulatory T cell samples underwent deep immunoSEQ sequencing, averaging about 3.57 million total reads per sample. Sorted cells were lysed in RLT buffer and RNA was extracted with DNase-treated RNeasy Micro or Mini kits, depending on cell number. To prevent cross-contamination, every cell subset was processed on its own, while patient and healthy donor samples were processed together. Using the immunoSEQ multiplex PCR, TCRB sequences were amplified from cDNA into 87-bp fragments spanning the CDR3 region. Sequencing of the amplicons was performed on the Illumina HiSeq platform. On the study's bioinformatics: Synthetic template baselines were used to correct PCR bias computationally, reads within Hamming distance 2 were collapsed, and singletons that could not be merged were discarded. Reads were aligned against IMGT to assign V, D and J genes, CDR3 length and insertions or deletions at six rearrangement sites. Within each subset, clonotype counts were normalized to sorted cell number, after which true diversity and Gini coefficients were computed with the tcR R package. The overlap coefficient, calculated on TCRB nucleotide sequences, was used to quantify repertoire sharing. Out-of-frame TCRB sequences from naive cells were analyzed to stand in for the pre-selection repertoire. As stored in TCRdb, this immuneACCESS dataset retains in-frame rearrangements with V and J assigned. A fraction of the clones does not appear; measured against another copy, unresolved V genes explain less than half of the discrepancy, and the remainder lacks a known reason. D and trimming were read from the DNA, whereas the V and J calls and clone size are those reported in that table. Present in this sample are around 430,000 clones, about 32% of which were seen just once. The ten biggest clones cover roughly 0.066% of the sample.

Measured from the cysteine to the phenylalanine, the CDR3 is 13 residues long. The only DNA kept is the CDR3, 39 bases in frame from the first base. As encoded in the germline V gene, CDR1 is SGHRS while CDR2 is YFSETQ. Trimming removed 5 bases from V and 4 bases from J, leaving 10 bases between the germline ends. The chain uses TRBV5-1 and TRBJ2-1, with the D call perhaps TRBD1 or TRBD2, as 5 bases match in each case. The specimen sequenced was naive CD4+ T cells from blood. Taken with the paper, the label for cell subset or site translates to: true naive CD4+ T cells. The sequence was obtained from a man younger than 30 in good health. CDR3 region: CASRVGEYNEQFF. The bases are TGCGCCAGCAGGGTGGGGGAGTACAATGAGCAGTTCTTC.